Below are 24 T cell receptor beta chains sequenced from a single sample in a study of neoadjuvant anti-PD-1 for oral cavity cancer. Profiling relied on immunoSEQ multiplex PCR, and the TCRdb table lists in-frame clones only, not all of them. The profile covers 6,900 or so clones, with 74% appearing a single time and around 3% taken by the ten largest. This specimen was PBMCs, taken before nivolumab (anti-PD-1) treatment. Receptor source: a person aged 40-85 years with oral cavity squamous cell carcinoma.

V usage is TRBV5-5 and J usage is TRBJ2-7, with D perhaps TRBD1 or TRBD2 (5 bases each). Germline CDR1 and CDR2: SGHKS and YYEKEE (reference sequence). The CDR3 sequence is 18 residues long. Trimming took off 3 bases at V and 4 bases at J, with 26 bases between the two ends. CDR3 DNA: TGTGCCAGCAGCTCCCACCGGGACGGAGGATCCTTAGGGTACGAGCAGTACTTC. Translating gives CASSSHRDGGSLGYEQYF.

The rearrangement links TRBV2 to TRBJ2-1; the match to TRBD1 covers 9 bases. CDR1 and CDR2 (germline): SNHLY, FYNNEI. The CDR3 loop spans 15 amino acids. V gave up 6 bases and J gave up 3 bases; unmatched junction bases: 6. CDR3 nucleotide sequence: TGTGCCAGCAGGGACCCGGGACAGGGCTACAATGAGCAGTTCTTC. This encodes CASRDPGQGYNEQFF.

In its sample, this clone was seen a few times. This rearrangement joins TRBV7-9 to TRBJ1-5; D is perhaps TRBD1 (6 bases). This CDR3 is 14 amino acids long. Per germline, CDR1 SEHNR and CDR2 FQNEAQ (reference sequence). With 5 bases removed from V and 3 bases from J, the gap between germline ends came to 11 bases. The CDR3 region is CASSPDRINQPQHF. CDR3 bases: TGTGCCAGCAGCCCCGACAGGATCAATCAGCCCCAGCATTTT.

The V and J genes are TRBV7-9 and TRBJ1-1; tentatively, D is TRBD1 (5 bases). The germline gives CDR1 SEHNR, CDR2 FQNEAQ (reference sequence). The V end lost 5 bases, the J end lost 3 bases, and 13 bases lay between the germline ends. This CDR3 spans 14 amino acids. CDR3 amino acids: CASSPGFGDTEAFF. CDR3 in DNA: TGTGCCAGCAGCCCAGGGTTCGGAGACACTGAAGCTTTCTTT.

This clone was recorded a few times. The rearrangement joins TRBV2 to TRBJ2-2; D is ambiguous. The CDR3 has 13 amino acids. Trimming removed 1 base at V and 5 bases at J, with 5 bases between. Germline V gene sequence: CDR1 SNHLY, CDR2 FYNNEI. CDR3 sequence: CASSEGGTGELFF. The CDR3 region has the DNA TGTGCCAGCAGTGAAGGGGGTACCGGGGAGCTGTTTTTT.

The chain links TRBV6-5 to TRBJ1-1; TRBD1 agrees at 8 bases. CDR1 and CDR2 from the germline V gene are MNHEY and SVGAGI. This CDR3 is built from 13 residues. Unmatched junction bases numbered 2, after V lost 7 bases and J lost 1 base. The CDR3 DNA reads as TGTGCCAGCACCGGACAGGGGAACACTGAAGCTTTCTTT. Amino acids: CASTGQGNTEAFF.

In its sample, this clone was seen once. This sequence joins TRBV4-3 and TRBJ1-1; no definite D call. Trimming cost V 0 bases and J 8 bases, with 13 bases left between them. The CDR3 runs 14 residues. Germline lookup yields CDR1 LGHNA and CDR2 YSLEER. CDR3 nucleotide sequence: TGCGCCAGCAGCCAAGAGTGGAGGGTCGGGGAAGCTTTCTTT. Its translation is CASSQEWRVGEAFF.

The gene calls are TRBV5-6 and TRBJ2-2; D remains ambiguous. Per germline, CDR1 SGHDT and CDR2 YYEEEE. This CDR3 has 14 residues. Trimming pared 4 bases from V and 1 base from J, leaving 8 bases between. In DNA, the CDR3 is TGTGCCAGCAGCCCCACTGAGAACACCGGGGAGCTGTTTTTT. Amino acids: CASSPTENTGELFF.

This clone showed up just a few times. The CDR3 nucleotides are TGTGCCAGCAGGGACGGCCTTAATTCACCCCTCCACTTT. It encodes CASRDGLNSPLHF. The V gene is TRBV27, the J gene TRBJ1-6; D is uncertain. CDR1 MNHEY and CDR2 SMNVEV come from the germline V gene (reference sequence). V gave up 6 bases and J gave up 6 bases, with 9 bases separating them. This CDR3 is built from 13 residues.

This clone is a singleton in its sample. CDR3 DNA sequence: TGCGCCAGCAGCCCTAGGGGGACTGAAGCTTTCTTT. It codes for CASSPRGTEAFF. This sequence joins TRBV5-1 and TRBJ1-1; D might be TRBD1 (6 bases). Germline V gene lookup returns CDR1 SGHRS and CDR2 YFSETQ. The CDR3 has 12 amino acids. The V and J ends lost 4 bases and 5 bases respectively, with 9 bases between them.

The V and J genes are TRBV6-1 and TRBJ1-6; possible D gene TRBD1, 5 bases. Trimming pared 4 bases from V and 5 bases from J, leaving 12 bases between. This CDR3 has 15 amino acids. The germline V gene encodes CDR1 MNHNS and CDR2 SASEGT. DNA for the CDR3: TGTGCCAGCAGTGGAGGGACGGGAGATAATTCACCCCTCCACTTT. This translates into CASSGGTGDNSPLHF.

The genes are TRBV2 and TRBJ1-3; the D is unclear. The CDR3 spans 14 residues. The germline V gene has CDR1 SNHLY and CDR2 FYNNEI. V was shortened by 2 bases and J by 2 bases, with 7 bases between the two germline ends. The CDR3 DNA reads as TGTGCCAGCAGTGAACTAAGGACTGGAAACACCATATATTTT. It is translated as CASSELRTGNTIYF.

This clone was recorded once. This chain links TRBV5-6 with TRBJ2-5; D might be TRBD1 (7 bases). The CDR3 is made up of 15 amino acids. V was clipped by 4 bases and J by 3 bases, with 16 bases between them. In germline, CDR1 is SGHDT, CDR2 YYEEEE. The DNA of the CDR3 is TGTGCCAGCAGCGCAATCGGCGGGACAGAAGAGACCCAGTACTTC. Translated: CASSAIGGTEETQYF. The whole variable domain, remainder taken from reference TRBV5-6 and TRBJ2-5, is DAGVTQSPTHLIKTRGQQVTLRCSPKSGHDTVSWYQQALGQGPQFIFQYYEEEERQRGNFPDRFSGHQFPNYSSELNVNALLLGDSALYLCASSAIGGTEETQYFGPGTRLLVL.

This rearrangement joins TRBV5-1 to TRBJ2-5; 8 bases line up with TRBD1. The ends lost 4 bases at V and 2 bases at J; junction bases unmatched: 7. Germline values: CDR1 SGHRS, CDR2 YFSETQ. CDR3 length: 15 residues. This CDR3 is CASSAGDRPQETQYF. CDR3 bases: TGCGCCAGCAGCGCAGGGGACAGGCCGCAAGAGACCCAGTACTTC.

This sequence joins TRBV7-2 and TRBJ2-7; the D is unclear. Trimming cost V 4 bases and J 4 bases, with 8 bases left between them. This CDR3 is built from 12 residues. CDR1 and CDR2 (germline): SGHTA, FQGNSA. CDR3 in DNA: TGTGCCAGCAGCTCGGTGACTTACGAGCAGTACTTC. It yields the protein CASSSVTYEQYF.

V is TRBV14 and J is TRBJ2-2, with D unclear. Trimming cost V 4 bases and J 4 bases, with 4 bases left between them. Germline loops: CDR1 SGHDN, CDR2 FVKESK. The CDR3 totals 12 residues. Here the CDR3 DNA reads TGTGCCAGCAGCCGGAGCACCGGGGAGCTGTTTTTT. Amino acids: CASSRSTGELFF.

This clone was detected only a few times. This chain joins TRBV29-1 and TRBJ1-2; D perhaps matches TRBD1 (5 bases). The CDR3 consists of 12 residues. The germline CDR1 and CDR2 sequences are SQVTM and ANQGSEA. V was cut by 4 bases and J by 8 bases, with 14 bases left in between. CDR3 sequence (DNA): TGCAGCGTTGCTGTAACGGAGGGGGGCTACACCTTC. This encodes CSVAVTEGGYTF.

The rearrangement links TRBV5-1 to TRBJ1-1; D call uncertain. With 4 bases removed from V and 1 base from J, the gap between germline ends came to 8 bases. Germline-derived CDR1 and CDR2 are SGHRS and YFSETQ. CDR3 size: 13 residues. The CDR3: CASSPQANTEAFF. Written as DNA, the CDR3 is TGCGCCAGCAGCCCCCAGGCGAACACTGAAGCTTTCTTT.

V is TRBV30 and J is TRBJ1-1; 9 nucleotides line up with TRBD1. The CDR3 contains 14 residues. CDR1 GTSNPN and CDR2 SVGIG come from the germline V gene (reference sequence). CDR3 coding DNA: TGTGCGGCCGGGACAGGGCGGCTGGGCACTGAAGCTTTCTTT. The encoded protein is CAAGTGRLGTEAFF. Full variable domain (outside the CDR3, taken from reference TRBV30 and TRBJ1-1): SQTIHQWPATLVQPVGSPLSLECTVEGTSNPNLYWYRQAAGRGLQLLFYSVGIGQISSEVPQNLSASRPQDRQFILSSKKLLLSDSGFYLCAAGTGRLGTEAFFGQGTRLTVV.

V gene TRBV6-1 combines with J gene TRBJ2-3, with 8 bases that match TRBD1. V gave up 0 bases and J gave up 4 bases; unmatched junction bases: 3. Germline loops: CDR1 MNHNS, CDR2 SASEGT. The CDR3 totals 15 residues. For the CDR3, the DNA is TGTGCCAGCAGTGAAGCGCTGGGACAGGCAGATACGCAGTATTTT. Translated, it gives CASSEALGQADTQYF.

This clone was picked up a small number of times. The gene calls are TRBV25-1 and TRBJ1-2; D remains unclear. V lost 6 bases to trimming and J lost 8 bases, with 16 bases between them. CDR1 is MGHDK, CDR2 SYGVNS, per germline. The CDR3 covers 13 residues. The chain's CDR3 is CASSPRGGEGYTF. In DNA form, the CDR3 reads TGTGCCAGCAGCCCACGGGGAGGTGAGGGCTACACCTTC.

The genes are TRBV7-8 and TRBJ2-3, with 8 nucleotides matching TRBD2. The CDR3 loop spans 16 amino acids. From germline, CDR1 is SGHVS and CDR2 FQNEAQ. V lost 7 bases and J lost 2; bases outside the gene matches: 11. The CDR3 nucleotides are TGTGCCAGCACCCTAACGGGGGGGGCCTACACAGATACGCAGTATTTT. Protein product: CASTLTGGAYTDTQYF.

The chain links TRBV4-3 to TRBJ1-1; D is perhaps TRBD1 (5 bases). The CDR3 has 15 residues. CDR1 is LGHNA and CDR2 is YSLEER in the germline V gene. V dropped 1 base and J dropped 1 base, with 10 bases sitting between them. The CDR3 loop is CASSQGTGANTEAFF. CDR3 nucleotides: TGCGCCAGCAGCCAAGGGACCGGGGCGAACACTGAAGCTTTCTTT.

The CDR3 is CASSADRYNEKLFF. CDR3 DNA sequence: TGTGCCAGCAGCGCAGACAGGTATAATGAAAAACTGTTTTTT. The chain employs TRBV9 and TRBJ1-4; D is possibly TRBD1 (6 bases). The CDR3 covers 14 residues. Trimming shortened V by 3 bases and J by 4 bases, and 10 bases separated the two germline ends. Germline CDR1 and CDR2: SGDLS and YYNGEE.